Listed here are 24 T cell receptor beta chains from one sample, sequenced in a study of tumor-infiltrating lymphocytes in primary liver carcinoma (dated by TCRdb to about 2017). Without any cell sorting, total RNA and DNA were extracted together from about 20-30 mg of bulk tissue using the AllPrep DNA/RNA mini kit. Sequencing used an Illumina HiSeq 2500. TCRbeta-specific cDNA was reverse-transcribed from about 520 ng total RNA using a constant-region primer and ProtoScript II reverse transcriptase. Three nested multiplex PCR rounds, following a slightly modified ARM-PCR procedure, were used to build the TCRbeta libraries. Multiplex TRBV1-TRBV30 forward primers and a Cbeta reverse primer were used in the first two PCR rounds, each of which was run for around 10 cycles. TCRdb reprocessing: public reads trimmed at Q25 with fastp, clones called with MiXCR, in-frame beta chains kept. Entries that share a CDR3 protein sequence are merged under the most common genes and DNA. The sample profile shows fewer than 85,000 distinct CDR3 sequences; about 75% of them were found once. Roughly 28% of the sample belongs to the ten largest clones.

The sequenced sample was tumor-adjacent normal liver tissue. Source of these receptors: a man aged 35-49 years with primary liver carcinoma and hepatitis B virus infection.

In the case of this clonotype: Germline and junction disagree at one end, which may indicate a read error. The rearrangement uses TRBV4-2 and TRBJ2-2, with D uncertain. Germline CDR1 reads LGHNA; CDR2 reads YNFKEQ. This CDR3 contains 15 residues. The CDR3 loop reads CASSQEGSITEELFF. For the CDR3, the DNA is TGTGCCAGCAGCCAAGAAGGGTCGATCACCGAGGAGCTGTTTTTC.

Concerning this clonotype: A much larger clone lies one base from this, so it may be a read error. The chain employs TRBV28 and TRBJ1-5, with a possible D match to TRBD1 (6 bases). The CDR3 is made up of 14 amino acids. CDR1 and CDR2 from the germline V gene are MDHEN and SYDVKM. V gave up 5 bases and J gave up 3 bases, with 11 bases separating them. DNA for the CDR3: TGTGCCAGCAGTCAGGGGCCTACCAATCAGCCCCAGCATTTT. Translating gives CASSQGPTNQPQHF.

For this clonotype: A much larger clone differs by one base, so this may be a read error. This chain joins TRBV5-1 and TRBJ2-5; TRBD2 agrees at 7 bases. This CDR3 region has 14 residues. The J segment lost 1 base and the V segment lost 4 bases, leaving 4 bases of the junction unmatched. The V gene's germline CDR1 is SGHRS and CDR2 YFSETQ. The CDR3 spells CASSHWGGQETQYF. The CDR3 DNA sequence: TGCGCCAGCAGCCATTGGGGGGGCCAAGAGACCCAGTACTTC.

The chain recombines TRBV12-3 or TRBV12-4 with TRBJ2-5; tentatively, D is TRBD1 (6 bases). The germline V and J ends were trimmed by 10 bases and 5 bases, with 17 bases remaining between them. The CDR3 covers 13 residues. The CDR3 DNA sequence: TGTGCCATCTGTTTGTCAGGGGTCGAGACCCAGTACTTC. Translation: CAICLSGVETQYF.

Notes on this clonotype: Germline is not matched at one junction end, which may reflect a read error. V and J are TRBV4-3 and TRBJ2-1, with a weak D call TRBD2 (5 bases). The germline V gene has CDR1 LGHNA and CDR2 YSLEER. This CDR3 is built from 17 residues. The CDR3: CASSQDPTNGIRNEQFF. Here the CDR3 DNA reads TGCGCCAGCAGCCAAGATCCTACTAACGGGATTCGTAATGAGCAGTTTTTC.

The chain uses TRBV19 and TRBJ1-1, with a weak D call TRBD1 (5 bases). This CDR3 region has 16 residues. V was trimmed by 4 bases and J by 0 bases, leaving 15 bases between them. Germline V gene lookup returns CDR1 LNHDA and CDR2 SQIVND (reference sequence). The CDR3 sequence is CASSKARGPLNTEAFF. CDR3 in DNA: TGTGCCAGTAGTAAAGCAAGGGGACCCCTGAACACTGAAGCTTTCTTT. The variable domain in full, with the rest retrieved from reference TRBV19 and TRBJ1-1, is DGGITQSPKYLFRKEGQNVTLSCEQNLNHDAMYWYRQDPGQGLRLIYYSQIVNDFQKGDIAEGYSVSREKKESFPLTVTSAQKNPTAFYLCASSKARGPLNTEAFFGQGTRLTVV.

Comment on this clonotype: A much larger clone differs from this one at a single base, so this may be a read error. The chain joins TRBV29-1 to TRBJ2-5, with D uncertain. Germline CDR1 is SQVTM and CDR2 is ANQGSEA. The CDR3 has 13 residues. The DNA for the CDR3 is TGCGGCTCAGCAGGCGGTCCGGGAGAGACCCAGTACTTC. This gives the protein CGSAGGPGETQYF.

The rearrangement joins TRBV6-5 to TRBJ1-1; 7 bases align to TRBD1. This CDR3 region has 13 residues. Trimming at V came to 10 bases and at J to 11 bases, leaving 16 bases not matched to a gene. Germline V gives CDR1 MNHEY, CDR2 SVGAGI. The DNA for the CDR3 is TGTGCCATCACCCAGACCCTACAGGGGAGGGCTTTCTTT. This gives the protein CAITQTLQGRAFF.

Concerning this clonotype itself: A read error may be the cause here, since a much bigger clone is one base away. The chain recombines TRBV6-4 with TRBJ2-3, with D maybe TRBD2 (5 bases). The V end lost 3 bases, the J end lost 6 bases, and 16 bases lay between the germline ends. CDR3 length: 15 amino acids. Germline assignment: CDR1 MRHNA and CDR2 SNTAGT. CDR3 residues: CASSDGSGVSDTQYF. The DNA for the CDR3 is TGTGCCAGCAGTGATGGGAGTGGGGTGTCGGATACGCAGTATTTT.

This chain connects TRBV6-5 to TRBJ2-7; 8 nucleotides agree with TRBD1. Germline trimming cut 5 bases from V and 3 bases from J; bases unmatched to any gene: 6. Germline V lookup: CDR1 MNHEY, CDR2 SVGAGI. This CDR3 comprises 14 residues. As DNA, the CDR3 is TGTGCCAGCAGTACCAGGACAGGGAACTACGAGCAGTACTTC. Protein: CASSTRTGNYEQYF.

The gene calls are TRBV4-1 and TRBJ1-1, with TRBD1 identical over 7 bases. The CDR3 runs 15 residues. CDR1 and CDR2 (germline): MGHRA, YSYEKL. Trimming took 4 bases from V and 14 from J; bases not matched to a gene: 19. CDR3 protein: CASSRGEGAVTAAFF. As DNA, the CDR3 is TGCGCCAGCAGCCGCGGGGAGGGGGCGGTTACTGCAGCCTTCTTT.

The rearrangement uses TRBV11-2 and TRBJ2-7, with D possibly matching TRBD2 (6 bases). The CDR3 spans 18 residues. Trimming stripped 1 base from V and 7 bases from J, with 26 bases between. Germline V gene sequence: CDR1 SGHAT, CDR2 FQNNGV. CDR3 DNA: TGTGCCAGCAGCTTAGTCCCCAGGGCTAGCCGGAGGGAACGTGAGCAGTACTTC. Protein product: CASSLVPRASRREREQYF.

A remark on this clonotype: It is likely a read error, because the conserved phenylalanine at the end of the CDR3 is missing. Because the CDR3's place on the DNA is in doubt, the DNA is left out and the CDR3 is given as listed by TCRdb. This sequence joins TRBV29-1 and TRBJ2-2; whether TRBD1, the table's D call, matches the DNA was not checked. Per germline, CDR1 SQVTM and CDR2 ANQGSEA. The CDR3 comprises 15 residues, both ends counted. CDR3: CSVEEGQGTVGELFS.

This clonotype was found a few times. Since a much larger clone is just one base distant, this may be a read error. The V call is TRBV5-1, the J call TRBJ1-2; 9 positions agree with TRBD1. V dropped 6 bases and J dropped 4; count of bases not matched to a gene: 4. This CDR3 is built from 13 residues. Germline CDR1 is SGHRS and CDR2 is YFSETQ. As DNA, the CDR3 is TGCGCCAGCAACTCGGGACAGGGCTATGGCTACACCTTC. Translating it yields CASNSGQGYGYTF.

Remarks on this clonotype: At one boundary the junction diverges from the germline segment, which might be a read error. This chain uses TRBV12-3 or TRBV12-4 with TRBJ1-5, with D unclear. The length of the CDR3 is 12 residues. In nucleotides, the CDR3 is TGTGCCAATGCCTTGGTGCCAATCAACCCGGATTTT. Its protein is CANALVPINPDF.

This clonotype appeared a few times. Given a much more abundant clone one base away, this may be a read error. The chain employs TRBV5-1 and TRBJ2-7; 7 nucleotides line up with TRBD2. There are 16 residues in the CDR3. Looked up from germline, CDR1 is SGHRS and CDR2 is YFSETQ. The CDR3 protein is CASSFGLAGAGYGQYF. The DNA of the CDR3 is TGCGCCAGCAGCTTCGGTCTGGCGGGAGCGGGCTACGGGCAGTACTTC.

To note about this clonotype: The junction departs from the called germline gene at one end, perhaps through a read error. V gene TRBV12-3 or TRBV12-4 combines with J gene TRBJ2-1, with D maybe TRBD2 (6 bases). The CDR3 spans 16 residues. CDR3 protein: CASSLAEMVLDDEQFF. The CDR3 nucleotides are TGTGCCAGTAGTTTAGCGGAGATGGTCTTAGACGATGAGCAGTTCTTC.

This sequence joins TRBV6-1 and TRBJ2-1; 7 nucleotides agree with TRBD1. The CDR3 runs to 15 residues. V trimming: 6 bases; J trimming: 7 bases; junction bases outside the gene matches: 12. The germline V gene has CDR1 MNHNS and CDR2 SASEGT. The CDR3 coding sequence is TGTGCCAGCAGGCTGAGTTTTGACAGGGCAAATGAGCAGTTCTTC. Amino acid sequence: CASRLSFDRANEQFF.

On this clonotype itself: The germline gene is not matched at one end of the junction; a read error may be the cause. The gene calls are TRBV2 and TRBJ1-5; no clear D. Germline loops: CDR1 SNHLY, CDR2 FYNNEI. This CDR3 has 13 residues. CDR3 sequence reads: CASSDQPGQPQHF. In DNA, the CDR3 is TGTGCCAGCAGTGATCAACCTGGTCAGCCCCAGCATTTC.

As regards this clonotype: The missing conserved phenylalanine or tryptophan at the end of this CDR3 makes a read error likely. CDR3 residues: CASSLPRENTDTQYL. In DNA, the CDR3 is TGTGCCAGCAGTTTGCCGAGGGAGAACACAGATACGCAGTATCTT. The chain is built from TRBV11-1 and TRBJ2-3; TRBD2 might be the D (5 bases). This CDR3 is built from 15 residues. Germline lookup yields CDR1 SGHAT and CDR2 FQDESV (reference sequence). The V end lost 6 bases, the J end lost 2 bases, and 15 bases lay between the germline ends.

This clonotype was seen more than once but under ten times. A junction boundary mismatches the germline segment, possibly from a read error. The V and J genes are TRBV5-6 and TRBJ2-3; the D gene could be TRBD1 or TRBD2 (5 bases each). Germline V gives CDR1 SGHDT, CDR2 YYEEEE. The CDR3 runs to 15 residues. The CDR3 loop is CASAQASTSTGTQYF. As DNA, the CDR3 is TGTGCCAGCGCCCAGGCTAGCACAAGCACAGGTACGCAGTATTTT.

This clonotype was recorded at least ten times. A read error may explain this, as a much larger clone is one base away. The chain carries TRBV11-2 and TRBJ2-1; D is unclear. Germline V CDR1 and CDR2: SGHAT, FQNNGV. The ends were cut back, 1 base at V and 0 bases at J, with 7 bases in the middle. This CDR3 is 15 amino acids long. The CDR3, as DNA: TGTGCCAGCAGCTTAGGGCAGAACTCCTACAATGAGCAGTTCTTC. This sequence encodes CASSLGQNSYNEQFF. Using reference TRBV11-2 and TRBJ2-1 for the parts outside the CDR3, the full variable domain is EAGVAQSPRYKIIEKRQSVAFWCNPISGHATLYWYQQILGQGPKLLIQFQNNGVVDDSQLPKDRFSAERLKGVDSTLKIQPAKLEDSAVYLCASSLGQNSYNEQFFGPGTRLTVL.

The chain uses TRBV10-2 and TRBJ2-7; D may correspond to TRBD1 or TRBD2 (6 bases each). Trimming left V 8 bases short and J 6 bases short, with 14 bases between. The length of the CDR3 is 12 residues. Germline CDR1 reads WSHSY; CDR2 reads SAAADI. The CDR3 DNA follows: TGCGCCAGCTTACTAGGAGGGGGCGAGCAGTACTTC. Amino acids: CASLLGGGEQYF.

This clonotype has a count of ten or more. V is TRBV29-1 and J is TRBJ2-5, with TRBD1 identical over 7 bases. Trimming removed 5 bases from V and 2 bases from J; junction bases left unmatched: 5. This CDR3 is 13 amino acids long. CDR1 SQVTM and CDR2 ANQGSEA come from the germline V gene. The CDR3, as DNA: TGCAGCGTTAGTAGGACAGGACAAGAGACCCAGTACTTC. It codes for CSVSRTGQETQYF. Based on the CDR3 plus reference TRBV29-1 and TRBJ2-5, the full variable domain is SAVISQKPSRDICQRGTSLTIQCQVDSQVTMMFWYRQQPGQSLTLIATANQGSEATYESGFVIDKFPISRPNLTFSTLTVSNMSPEDSSIYLCSVSRTGQETQYFGPGTRLLVL.